The source of this T cell receptor (beta chain) is a study of blood T cell repertoires in COVID-19. Trimming took off 1 base at V and 15 bases at J, with 21 bases between the two ends. Germline V lookup: CDR1 GTSNPN, CDR2 SVGIG (reference sequence). The CDR3 has 14 residues. Assay: immunoSEQ multiplex PCR; the TCRdb copy retains only in-frame clones and omits some. The profile shows tens of thousands of clones, about 93% of them singletons. The chain couples TRBV30 to TRBJ2-2, with D maybe TRBD2 (6 bases). The origin of this receptor is a human donor in a cohort sampled during active COVID-19. The sequenced sample was peripheral blood. The CDR3 DNA sequence: TGTGCCTGGAGTGCAATTAGCGGCCTCGGGGAAATGTTTTTT. Its translation is CAWSAISGLGEMFF. Combining the CDR3 with reference TRBV30 and TRBJ2-2 gives the whole variable domain SQTIHQWPATLVQPVGSPLSLECTVEGTSNPNLYWYRQAAGRGLQLLFYSVGIGQISSEVPQNLSASRPQDRQFILSSKKLLLSDSGFYLCAWSAISGLGEMFFGEGSRLTVL.